A selection of T cell receptor beta chains follows, all from one sample in a study of blood T cell repertoires in COVID-19. Here immunoSEQ multiplex PCR was the method, and the copy in TCRdb shows in-frame clones only, minus some. The sample carries about 160,000 clones, 89% recorded once. Input material: peripheral blood. The receptors originated from a man between 60 and 75 years old with acute or convalescent COVID-19. The conserved cysteine and the conserved F or W are not part of the CDR3 here.

j_gene	v_gene	CDR3aa
TRBJ2-3	TRBV4-2	ASSQVRLGIKGDTDTQY
TRBJ1-2	TRBV10-2	ASSESGRNYGYT
TRBJ1-6	TRBV3-1/TRBV3-2	ASSQGVVGGVNSPLH
TRBJ1-3	TRBV9	ASSVEDTGGNTIY
TRBJ2-7	TRBV6-6	ASSPWSSGGFSYEQY
TRBJ2-3	TRBV23-1	ASNFWDSLTATQY
TRBJ1-5	TRBV4-1	ASSRGAAGNQPQH
TRBJ2-1	TRBV29-1	SVEPSLGEQF
TRBJ2-2	TRBV6-6	ATEDRNTGELF
TRBJ2-1	TRBV24-1	ATSEKGLGSHEQF
TRBJ1-4	TRBV15	ATSRGQGVGEKLF
TRBJ2-3	TRBV28	ASIDAASGKRDTQY
TRBJ2-3	TRBV7-8	ASSLAPGTGATDTQY
TRBJ1-1	TRBV30	AWSGVEVNTEAF
TRBJ2-1	TRBV4-2	ASSQDAGTSGSSYNEQF
TRBJ2-2	TRBV7-9	ASSLEAGYTGELF
TRBJ1-2	TRBV23-1	ASSQSLAGTRGYT
TRBJ2-7	TRBV6-6	ASSYSGAGSYEQY
TRBJ1-1	TRBV15	ATSKGQWTEAF
TRBJ1-3	TRBV5-4	ASSFQGSGNTIY
TRBJ1-6	TRBV6-1	ASSETRNSPLH
TRBJ2-2	TRBV2	ASSGIGVEGELF
TRBJ2-2	TRBV29-1	SVGDTGELF
TRBJ2-1	TRBV6-4	ATQGQVNGNEQF
TRBJ2-3	TRBV24-1	ATSDLQGDTQY
TRBJ2-3	TRBV27	ASSSTSPDTQY
TRBJ1-1	TRBV2	ASEAQGVWEAF
TRBJ2-1	TRBV5-8	ASSIGLAAYNEQF
TRBJ1-5	TRBV6-5	ASVTNGLGSQPQH
TRBJ2-7	TRBV10-3	AIREGQGLSEQY
TRBJ2-5	TRBV6-5	ASSSNLGGETQY
TRBJ1-3	TRBV5-8	ASSTDRAFSGNTIY
TRBJ1-5	TRBV6-2/TRBV6-3	ASSPNWGQGFRPQH
TRBJ2-3	TRBV6-2/TRBV6-3	ASSYSSKRGSTDTQY
TRBJ2-3	TRBV12-3/TRBV12-4	ASRGPGDTQY
TRBJ1-2	TRBV4-3	ASSQELALDYGYT
TRBJ1-2	TRBV6-4	ASETPPDRVSYGYT
TRBJ1-6	TRBV7-6	ASSTGWGNSPLH
TRBJ2-7	TRBV21-1	ASTRGLRGEQY
TRBJ2-3	TRBV18	ASSPLQRADTQY
TRBJ1-5	TRBV3-1/TRBV3-2	ASSLPGSQPQH
TRBJ2-2	TRBV2	ASSEYGMGTGELF
TRBJ2-3	TRBV9	ASSAPSPRSDTQY
TRBJ1-5	TRBV27	ASSRDRDSNQPQH
TRBJ1-3	TRBV7-8	ASSLMTGTGNTIY
TRBJ1-1	TRBV19	ASSIVGGVNTEAF
TRBJ2-1	TRBV3-1/TRBV3-2	ASSLAGGEYNEQF
TRBJ2-7	TRBV5-1	ASSRTSGGAQEQY
TRBJ2-4	TRBV7-2	ASSLGPGGNIQY
TRBJ1-5	TRBV6-5	ALSGLYSNQPQH
TRBJ2-7	TRBV6-6	AAGKGTGGSSYEQY
TRBJ2-7	TRBV11-2	ASSLDSSGTVTYEQY
TRBJ1-5	TRBV7-9	ASSPAGGIQPQH
TRBJ1-1	TRBV7-9	ASSRSGNMNTEAF
TRBJ2-1	TRBV20-1	SARARTSGLNEQF
TRBJ1-1	TRBV27	ASSSWTGRTEAF
TRBJ2-3	TRBV6-2/TRBV6-3	ASRPLPYTDTQY